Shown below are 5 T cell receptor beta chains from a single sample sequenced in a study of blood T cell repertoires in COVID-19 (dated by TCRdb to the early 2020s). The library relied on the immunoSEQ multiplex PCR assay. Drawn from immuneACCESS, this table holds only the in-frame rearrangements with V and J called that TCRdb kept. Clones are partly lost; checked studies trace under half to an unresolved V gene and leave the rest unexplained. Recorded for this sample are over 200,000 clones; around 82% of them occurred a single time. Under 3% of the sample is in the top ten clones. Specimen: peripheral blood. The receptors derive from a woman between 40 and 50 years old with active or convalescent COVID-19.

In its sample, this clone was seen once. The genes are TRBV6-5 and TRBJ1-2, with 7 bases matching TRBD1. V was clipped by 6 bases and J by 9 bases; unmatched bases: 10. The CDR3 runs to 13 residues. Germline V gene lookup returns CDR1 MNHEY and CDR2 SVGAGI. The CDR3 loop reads CASSPDRTARYTF. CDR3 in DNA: TGTGCCAGCAGCCCGGACAGGACGGCGCGCTACACCTTC.

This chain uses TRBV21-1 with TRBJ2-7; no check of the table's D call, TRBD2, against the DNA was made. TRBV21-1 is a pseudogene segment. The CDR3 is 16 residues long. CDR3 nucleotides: TGTGCCCAGCTAGAACCGGCCACCGATTTTTCCTACGAGCAGTACTTC. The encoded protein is CAQLEPATDFSYEQYF.

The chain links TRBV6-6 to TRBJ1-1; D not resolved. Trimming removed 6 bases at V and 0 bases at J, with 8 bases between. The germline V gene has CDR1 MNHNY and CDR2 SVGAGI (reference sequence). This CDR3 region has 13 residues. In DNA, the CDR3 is TGTGCCAGCAGCCTGACACTGAACACTGAAGCTTTCTTT. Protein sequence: CASSLTLNTEAFF.

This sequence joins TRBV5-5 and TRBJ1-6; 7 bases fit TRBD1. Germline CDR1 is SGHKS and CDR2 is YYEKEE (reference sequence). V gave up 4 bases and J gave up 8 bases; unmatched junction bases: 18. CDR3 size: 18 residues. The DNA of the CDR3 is TGTGCCAGCAGCGGGACCGGGACTTTAAGGGGGCCCTATTCACCCCTCCACTTT. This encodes CASSGTGTLRGPYSPLHF.

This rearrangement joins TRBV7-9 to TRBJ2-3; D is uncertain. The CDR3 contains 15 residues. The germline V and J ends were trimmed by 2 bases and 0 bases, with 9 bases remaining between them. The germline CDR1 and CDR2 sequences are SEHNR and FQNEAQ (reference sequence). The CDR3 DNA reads TGTGCCAGCAGCTTACTATCCCCTAGCACAGATACGCAGTATTTT. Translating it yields CASSLLSPSTDTQYF.